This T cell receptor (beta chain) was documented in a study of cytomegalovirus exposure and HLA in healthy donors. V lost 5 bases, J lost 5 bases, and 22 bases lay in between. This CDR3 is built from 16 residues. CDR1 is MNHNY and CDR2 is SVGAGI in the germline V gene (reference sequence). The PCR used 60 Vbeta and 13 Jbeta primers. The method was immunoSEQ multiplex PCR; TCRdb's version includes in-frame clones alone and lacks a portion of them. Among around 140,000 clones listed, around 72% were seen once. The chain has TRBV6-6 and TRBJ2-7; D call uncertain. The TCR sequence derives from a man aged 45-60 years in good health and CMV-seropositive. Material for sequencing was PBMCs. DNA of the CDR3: TGTGCCAGCAGTCGGGTTGAAACACTCGGCTGGAACGAGCAGTACTTC. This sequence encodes CASSRVETLGWNEQYF.